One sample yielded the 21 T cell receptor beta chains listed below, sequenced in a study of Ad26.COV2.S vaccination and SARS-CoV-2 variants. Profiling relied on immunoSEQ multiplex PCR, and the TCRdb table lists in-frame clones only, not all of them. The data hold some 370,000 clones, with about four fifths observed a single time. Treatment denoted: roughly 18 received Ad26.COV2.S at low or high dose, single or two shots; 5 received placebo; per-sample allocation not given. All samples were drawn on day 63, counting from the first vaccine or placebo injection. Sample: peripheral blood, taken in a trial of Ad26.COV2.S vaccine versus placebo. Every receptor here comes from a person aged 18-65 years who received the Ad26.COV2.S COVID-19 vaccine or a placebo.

The CDR3 here is CASRRGGSPLHF. DNA for the CDR3: TGTGCCAGCAGGAGGGGGGGTTCACCCCTCCACTTT. The genes are TRBV2 and TRBJ1-6; D possibly corresponds to TRBD1 (6 bases). CDR3 length: 12 residues. V dropped 6 bases and J dropped 9 bases, with 9 bases sitting between them. Looked up from germline, CDR1 is SNHLY and CDR2 is FYNNEI.

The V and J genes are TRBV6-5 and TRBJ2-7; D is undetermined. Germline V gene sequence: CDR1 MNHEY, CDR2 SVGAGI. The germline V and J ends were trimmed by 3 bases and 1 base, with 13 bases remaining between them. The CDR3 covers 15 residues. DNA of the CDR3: TGTGCCAGCAGTTATCAGCAGGCACGGTCCTACGAGCAGTACTTC. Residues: CASSYQQARSYEQYF.

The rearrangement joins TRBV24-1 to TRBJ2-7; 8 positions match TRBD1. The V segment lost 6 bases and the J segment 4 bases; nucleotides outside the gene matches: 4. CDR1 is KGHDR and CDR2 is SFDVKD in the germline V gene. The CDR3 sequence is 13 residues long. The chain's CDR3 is CATSPGGGYEQYF. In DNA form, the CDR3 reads TGTGCCACCAGTCCAGGGGGCGGATACGAGCAGTACTTC.

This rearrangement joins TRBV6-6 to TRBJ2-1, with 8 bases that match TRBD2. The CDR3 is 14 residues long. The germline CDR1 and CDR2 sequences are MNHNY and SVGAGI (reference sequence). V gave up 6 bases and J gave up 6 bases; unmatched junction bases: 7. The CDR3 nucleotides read TGTGCCAGCAGCGGGCGGGGGGCCTTCAATGAGCAGTTCTTC. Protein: CASSGRGAFNEQFF.

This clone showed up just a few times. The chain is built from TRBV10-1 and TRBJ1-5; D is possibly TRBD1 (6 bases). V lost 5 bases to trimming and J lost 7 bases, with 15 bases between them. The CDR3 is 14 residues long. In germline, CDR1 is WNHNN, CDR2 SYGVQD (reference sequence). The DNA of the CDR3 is TGCGCCAGCAGTTGGACAGCTTCTGAGCAGCCCCAGCATTTT. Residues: CASSWTASEQPQHF.

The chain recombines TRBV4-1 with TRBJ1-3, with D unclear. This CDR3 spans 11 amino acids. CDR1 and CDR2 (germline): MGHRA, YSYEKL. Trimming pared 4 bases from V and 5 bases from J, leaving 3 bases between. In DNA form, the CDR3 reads TGCGCCAGCAGCCTCCGAAACACCATATATTTT. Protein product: CASSLRNTIYF.

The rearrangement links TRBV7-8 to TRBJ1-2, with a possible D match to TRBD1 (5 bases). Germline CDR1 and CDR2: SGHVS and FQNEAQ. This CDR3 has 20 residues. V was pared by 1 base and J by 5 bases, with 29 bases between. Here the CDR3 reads CASSLGAWGDVVGRTYGYTF. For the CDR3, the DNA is TGTGCCAGCAGCTTAGGCGCATGGGGCGACGTTGTGGGACGGACATATGGCTACACCTTC.

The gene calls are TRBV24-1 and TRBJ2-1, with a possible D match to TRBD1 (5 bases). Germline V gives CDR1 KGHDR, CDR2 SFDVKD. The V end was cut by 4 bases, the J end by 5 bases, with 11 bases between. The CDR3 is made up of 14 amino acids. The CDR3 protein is CATSDPDSHNEQFF. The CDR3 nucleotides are TGTGCCACCAGTGACCCCGACAGCCACAATGAGCAGTTCTTC.

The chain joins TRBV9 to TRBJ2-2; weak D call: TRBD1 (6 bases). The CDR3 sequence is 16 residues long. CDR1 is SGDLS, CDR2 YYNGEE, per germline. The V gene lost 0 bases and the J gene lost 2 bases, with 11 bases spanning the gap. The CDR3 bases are TGTGCCAGCAGCGTAGGAGGGGGTATCAACACCGGGGAGCTGTTTTTT. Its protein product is CASSVGGGINTGELFF.

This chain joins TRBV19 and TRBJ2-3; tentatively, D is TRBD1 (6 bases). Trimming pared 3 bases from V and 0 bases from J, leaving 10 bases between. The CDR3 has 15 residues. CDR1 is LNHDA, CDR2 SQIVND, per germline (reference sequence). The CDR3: CASSIGQSSTDTQYF. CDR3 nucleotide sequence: TGTGCCAGTAGTATCGGACAGTCTAGCACAGATACGCAGTATTTT.

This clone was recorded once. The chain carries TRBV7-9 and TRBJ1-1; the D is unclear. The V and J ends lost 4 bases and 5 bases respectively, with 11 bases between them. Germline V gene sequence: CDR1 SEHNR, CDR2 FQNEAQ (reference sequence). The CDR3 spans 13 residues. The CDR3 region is CASSSGLWTEAFF. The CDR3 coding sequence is TGTGCCAGCAGCTCAGGTCTGTGGACTGAAGCTTTCTTT.

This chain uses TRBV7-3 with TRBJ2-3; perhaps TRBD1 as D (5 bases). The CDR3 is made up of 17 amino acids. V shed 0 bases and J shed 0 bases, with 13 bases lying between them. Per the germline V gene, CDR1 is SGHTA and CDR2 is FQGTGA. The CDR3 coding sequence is TGTGCCAGCAGCTTAACTACGACAGATTCTAGCACAGATACGCAGTATTTT. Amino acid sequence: CASSLTTTDSSTDTQYF.

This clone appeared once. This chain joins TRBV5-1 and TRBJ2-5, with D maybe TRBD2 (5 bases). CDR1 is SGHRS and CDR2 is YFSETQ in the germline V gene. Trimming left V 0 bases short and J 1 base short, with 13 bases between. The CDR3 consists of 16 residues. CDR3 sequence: CASSLAGILTQETQYF. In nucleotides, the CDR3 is TGCGCCAGCAGCTTGGCCGGGATACTCACCCAAGAGACCCAGTACTTC.

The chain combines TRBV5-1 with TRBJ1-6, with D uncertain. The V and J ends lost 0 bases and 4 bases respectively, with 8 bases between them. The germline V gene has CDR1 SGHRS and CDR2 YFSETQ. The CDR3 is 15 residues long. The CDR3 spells CASSLARRYNSPLHF. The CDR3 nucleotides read TGCGCCAGCAGCTTGGCCAGGAGGTATAATTCACCCCTCCACTTT.

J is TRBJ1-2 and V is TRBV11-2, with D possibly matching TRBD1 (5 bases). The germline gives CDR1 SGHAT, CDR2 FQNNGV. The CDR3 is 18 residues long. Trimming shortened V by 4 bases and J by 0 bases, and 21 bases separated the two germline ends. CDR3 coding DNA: TGTGCCAGCAGCTCCCCACGAGGGACGAGGATAGCTAACTATGGCTACACCTTC. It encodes CASSSPRGTRIANYGYTF.

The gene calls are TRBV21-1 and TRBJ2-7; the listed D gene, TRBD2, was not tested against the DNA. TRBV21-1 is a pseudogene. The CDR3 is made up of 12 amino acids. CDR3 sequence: CASKSRSYEQYF. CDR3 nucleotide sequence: TGTGCCAGCAAAAGCCGGTCCTACGAGCAGTACTTC.

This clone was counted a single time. The DNA of the CDR3 is TGTGCCAGCAGCCTGTACGACAGGGACTCTGGAAACACCATATATTTT. Its translation: CASSLYDRDSGNTIYF. V and J are TRBV7-9 and TRBJ1-3; 7 nucleotides align to TRBD1. The CDR3 covers 16 residues. J was trimmed by 0 bases and V by 5 bases; bases with no gene match: 7. Germline lookup yields CDR1 SEHNR and CDR2 FQNEAQ (reference sequence).

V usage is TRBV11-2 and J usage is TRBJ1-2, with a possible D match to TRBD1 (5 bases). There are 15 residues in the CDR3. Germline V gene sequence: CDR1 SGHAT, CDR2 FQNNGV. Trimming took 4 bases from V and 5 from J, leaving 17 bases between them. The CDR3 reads CASSSREGMGYGYTF. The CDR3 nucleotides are TGTGCCAGCAGCTCCAGAGAGGGGATGGGGTATGGCTACACCTTC.

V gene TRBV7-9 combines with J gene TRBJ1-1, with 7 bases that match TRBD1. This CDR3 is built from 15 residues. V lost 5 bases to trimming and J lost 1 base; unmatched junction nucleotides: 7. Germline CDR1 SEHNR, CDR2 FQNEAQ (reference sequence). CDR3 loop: CASSARQGPNTEAFF. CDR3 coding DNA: TGTGCCAGCAGCGCCCGACAGGGTCCGAACACTGAAGCTTTCTTT.

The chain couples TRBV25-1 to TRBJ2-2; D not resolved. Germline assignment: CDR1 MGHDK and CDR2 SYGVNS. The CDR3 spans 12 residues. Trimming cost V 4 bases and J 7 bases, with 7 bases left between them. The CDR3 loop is CASSAYRGELFF. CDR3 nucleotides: TGTGCCAGCAGTGCGTATCGCGGGGAGCTGTTTTTT. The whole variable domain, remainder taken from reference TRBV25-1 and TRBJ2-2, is EADIYQTPRYLVIGTGKKITLECSQTMGHDKMYWYQQDPGMELHLIHYSYGVNSTEKGDLSSESTVSRIRTEHFPLTLESARPSHTSQYLCASSAYRGELFFGEGSRLTVL.

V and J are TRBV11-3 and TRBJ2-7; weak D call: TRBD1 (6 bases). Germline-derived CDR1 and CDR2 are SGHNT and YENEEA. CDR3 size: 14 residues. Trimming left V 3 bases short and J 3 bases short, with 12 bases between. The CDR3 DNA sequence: TGTGCCAGCAGCTTGACAGGACTCAACTACGAGCAGTACTTC. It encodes CASSLTGLNYEQYF.